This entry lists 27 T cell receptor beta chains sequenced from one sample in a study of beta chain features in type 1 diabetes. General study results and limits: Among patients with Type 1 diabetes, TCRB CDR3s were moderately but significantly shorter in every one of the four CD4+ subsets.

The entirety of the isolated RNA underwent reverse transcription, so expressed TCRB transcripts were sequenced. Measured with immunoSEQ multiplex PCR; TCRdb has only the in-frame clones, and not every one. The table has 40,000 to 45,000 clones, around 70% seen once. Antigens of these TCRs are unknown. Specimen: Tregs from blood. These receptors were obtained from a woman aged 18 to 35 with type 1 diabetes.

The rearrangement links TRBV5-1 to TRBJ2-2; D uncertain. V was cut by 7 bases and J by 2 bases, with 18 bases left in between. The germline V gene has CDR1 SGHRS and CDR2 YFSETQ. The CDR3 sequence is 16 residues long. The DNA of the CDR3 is TGCGCCAGCCCCACGATCTGGGCCCCAAACACCGGGGAGCTGTTTTTT. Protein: CASPTIWAPNTGELFF.

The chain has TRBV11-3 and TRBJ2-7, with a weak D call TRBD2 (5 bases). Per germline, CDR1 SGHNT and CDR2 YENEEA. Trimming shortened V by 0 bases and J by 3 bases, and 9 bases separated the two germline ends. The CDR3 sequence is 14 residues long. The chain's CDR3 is CASSLETGNYEQYF. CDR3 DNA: TGTGCCAGCAGCTTAGAAACCGGGAACTACGAGCAGTACTTC.

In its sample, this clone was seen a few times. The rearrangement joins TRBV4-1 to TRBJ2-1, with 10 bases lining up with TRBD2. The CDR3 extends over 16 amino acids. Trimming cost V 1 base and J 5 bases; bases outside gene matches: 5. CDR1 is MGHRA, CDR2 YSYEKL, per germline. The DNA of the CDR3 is TGCGCCAGCAGCCAAGGAAGCGGGAGGGCCCACAATGAGCAGTTCTTC. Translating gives CASSQGSGRAHNEQFF.

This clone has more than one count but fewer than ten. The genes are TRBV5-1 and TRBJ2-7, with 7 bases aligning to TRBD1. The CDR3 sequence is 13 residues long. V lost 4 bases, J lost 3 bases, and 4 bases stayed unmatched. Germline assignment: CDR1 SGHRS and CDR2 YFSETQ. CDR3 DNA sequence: TGCGCCAGCAGCCCGGGACAGATCTACGAGCAGTACTTC. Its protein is CASSPGQIYEQYF.

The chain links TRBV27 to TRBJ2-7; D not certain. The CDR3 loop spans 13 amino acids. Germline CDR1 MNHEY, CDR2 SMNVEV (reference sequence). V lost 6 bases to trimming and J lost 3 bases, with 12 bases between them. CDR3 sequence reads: CASRNTFNYEQYF. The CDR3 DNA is TGTGCCAGCAGAAACACATTTAACTACGAGCAGTACTTC.

CDR3 loop: CAIRATGGTDTQYF. CDR3 sequence (DNA): TGTGCCATCAGAGCAACCGGGGGCACAGATACGCAGTATTTT. The chain combines TRBV10-3 with TRBJ2-3, with D tentatively TRBD2 (5 bases). Germline-derived CDR1 and CDR2 are ENHRY and SYGVKD. This CDR3 has 14 amino acids. V dropped 6 bases and J dropped 1 base, with 11 bases sitting between them.

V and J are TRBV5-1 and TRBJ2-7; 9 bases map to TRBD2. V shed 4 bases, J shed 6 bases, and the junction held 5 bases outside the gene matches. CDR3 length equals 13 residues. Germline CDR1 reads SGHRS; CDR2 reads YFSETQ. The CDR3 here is CASSPGTSPEQYF. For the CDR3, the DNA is TGCGCCAGCAGCCCCGGGACTAGCCCCGAGCAGTACTTC. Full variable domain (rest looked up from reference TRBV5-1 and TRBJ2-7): KAGVTQTPRYLIKTRGQQVTLSCSPISGHRSVSWYQQTPGQGLQFLFEYFSETQRNKGNFPGRFSGRQFSNSRSEMNVSTLELGDSALYLCASSPGTSPEQYFGPGTRLTVT.

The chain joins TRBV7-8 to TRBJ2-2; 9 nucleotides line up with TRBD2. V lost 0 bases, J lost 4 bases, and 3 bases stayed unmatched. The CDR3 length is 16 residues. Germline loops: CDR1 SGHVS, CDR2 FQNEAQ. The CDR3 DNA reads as TGTGCCAGCAGCTTAGCGGGCGGGGGGGGCACCGGGGAGCTGTTTTTT. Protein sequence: CASSLAGGGGTGELFF.

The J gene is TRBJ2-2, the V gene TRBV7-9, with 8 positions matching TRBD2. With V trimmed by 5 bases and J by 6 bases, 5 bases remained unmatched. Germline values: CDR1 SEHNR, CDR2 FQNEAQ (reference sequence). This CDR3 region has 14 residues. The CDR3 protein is CASSPRGAPGELFF. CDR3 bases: TGTGCCAGCAGCCCGCGGGGGGCGCCCGGGGAGCTGTTTTTT. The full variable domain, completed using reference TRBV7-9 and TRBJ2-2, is DTGVSQNPRHKITKRGQNVTFRCDPISEHNRLYWYRQTLGQGPEFLTYFQNEAQLEKSRLLSDRFSAERPKGSFSTLEIQRTEQGDSAMYLCASSPRGAPGELFFGEGSRLTVL.

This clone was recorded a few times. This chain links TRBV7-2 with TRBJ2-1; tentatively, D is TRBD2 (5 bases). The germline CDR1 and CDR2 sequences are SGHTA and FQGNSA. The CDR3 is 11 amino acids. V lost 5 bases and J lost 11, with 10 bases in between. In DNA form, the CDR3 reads TGTGCCAGCAGCCCGAGGGCAAAGCAGTTCTTC. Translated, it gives CASSPRAKQFF.

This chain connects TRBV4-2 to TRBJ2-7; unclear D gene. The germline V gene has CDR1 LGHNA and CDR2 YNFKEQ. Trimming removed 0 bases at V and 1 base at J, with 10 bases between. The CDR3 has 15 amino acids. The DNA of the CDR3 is TGTGCCAGCAGCCAAGATCAGTCCCTTTCCTACGAGCAGTACTTC. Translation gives CASSQDQSLSYEQYF.

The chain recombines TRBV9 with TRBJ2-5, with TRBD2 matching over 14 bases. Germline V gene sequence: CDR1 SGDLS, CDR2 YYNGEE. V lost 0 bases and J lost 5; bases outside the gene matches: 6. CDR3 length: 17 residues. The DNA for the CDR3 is TGTGCCAGCAGCGTAGGACTAGCGGGGGGGCCAGTCGAGACCCAGTACTTC. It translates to CASSVGLAGGPVETQYF.

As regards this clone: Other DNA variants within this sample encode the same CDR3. The CDR3 is CAWRETSGRENEQFF. The CDR3 DNA is TGTGCCTGGAGAGAAACTAGCGGGAGAGAAAATGAGCAGTTCTTC. This chain joins TRBV30 and TRBJ2-1, with TRBD2 matching over 11 bases. The germline gives CDR1 GTSNPN, CDR2 SVGIG (reference sequence). V gave up 3 bases and J gave up 7 bases; unmatched junction bases: 8. This CDR3 comprises 15 residues.

DNA of the CDR3: TGTGCCAGCAGCTCGGGACAGGTCAGCAGGGCCCTCCACTTT. Protein sequence: CASSSGQVSRALHF. This chain uses TRBV7-2 with TRBJ1-6, with 8 bases matching TRBD1. This CDR3 contains 14 residues. V dropped 4 bases and J dropped 14; count of bases not matched to a gene: 10. CDR1 SGHTA and CDR2 FQGNSA come from the germline V gene. Looking up the rest from reference TRBV7-2 and TRBJ1-6 gives the full variable domain: GAGVSQSPSNKVTEKGKDVELRCDPISGHTALYWYRQSLGQGLEFLIYFQGNSAPDKSGLPSDRFSAERTGGSVSTLTIQRTQQEDSAVYLCASSSGQVSRALHFGNGTRLTVT.

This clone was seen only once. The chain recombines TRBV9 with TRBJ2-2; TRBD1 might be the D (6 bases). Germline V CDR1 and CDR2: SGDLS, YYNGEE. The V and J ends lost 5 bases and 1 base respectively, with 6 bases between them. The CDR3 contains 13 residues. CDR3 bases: TGTGCCAGCAGGGACAGGAACACCGGGGAGCTGTTTTTT. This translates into CASRDRNTGELFF.

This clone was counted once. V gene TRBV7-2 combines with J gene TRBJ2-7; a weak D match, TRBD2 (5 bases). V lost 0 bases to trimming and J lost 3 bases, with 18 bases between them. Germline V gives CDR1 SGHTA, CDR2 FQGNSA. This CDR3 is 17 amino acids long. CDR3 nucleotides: TGTGCCAGCAGCTTAGCGGGCCCTCAGTTCGGGGTCTACGAGCAGTACTTC. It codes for CASSLAGPQFGVYEQYF.

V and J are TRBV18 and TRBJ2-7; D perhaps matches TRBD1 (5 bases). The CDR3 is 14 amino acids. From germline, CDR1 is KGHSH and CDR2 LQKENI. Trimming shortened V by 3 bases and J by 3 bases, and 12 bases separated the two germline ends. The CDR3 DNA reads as TGTGCCAGCTCACCGAGACAGCTGGTCTACGAGCAGTACTTC. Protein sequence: CASSPRQLVYEQYF.

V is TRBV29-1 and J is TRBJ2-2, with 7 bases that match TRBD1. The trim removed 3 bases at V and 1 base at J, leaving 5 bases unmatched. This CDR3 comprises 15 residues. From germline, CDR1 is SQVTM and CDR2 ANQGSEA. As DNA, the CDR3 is TGCAGCGTTGATTTGTCAGGGGGGAACACCGGGGAGCTGTTTTTT. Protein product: CSVDLSGGNTGELFF.

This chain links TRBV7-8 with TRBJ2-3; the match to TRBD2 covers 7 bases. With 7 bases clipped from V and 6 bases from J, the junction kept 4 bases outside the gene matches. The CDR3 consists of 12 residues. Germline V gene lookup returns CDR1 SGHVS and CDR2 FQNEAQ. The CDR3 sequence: CASTVGRDTQYF. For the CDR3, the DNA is TGTGCCAGCACCGTCGGGAGGGATACGCAGTATTTT.

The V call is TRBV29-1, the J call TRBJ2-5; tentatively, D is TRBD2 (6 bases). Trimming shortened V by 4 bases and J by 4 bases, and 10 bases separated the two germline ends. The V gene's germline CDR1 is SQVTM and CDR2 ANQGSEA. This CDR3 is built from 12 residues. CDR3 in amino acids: CSVGGVLETQYF. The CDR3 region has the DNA TGCAGCGTTGGGGGGGTCTTAGAGACCCAGTACTTC. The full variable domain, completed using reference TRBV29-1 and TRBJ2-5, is SAVISQKPSRDICQRGTSLTIQCQVDSQVTMMFWYRQQPGQSLTLIATANQGSEATYESGFVIDKFPISRPNLTFSTLTVSNMSPEDSSIYLCSVGGVLETQYFGPGTRLLVL.

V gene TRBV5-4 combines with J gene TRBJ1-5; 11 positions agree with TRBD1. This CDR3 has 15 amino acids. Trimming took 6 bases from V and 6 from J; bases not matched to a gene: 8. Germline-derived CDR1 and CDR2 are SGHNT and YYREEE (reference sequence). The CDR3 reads CASKDRGRSGQPQHF. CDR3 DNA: TGTGCCAGCAAGGACAGGGGGCGATCGGGTCAGCCCCAGCATTTT.

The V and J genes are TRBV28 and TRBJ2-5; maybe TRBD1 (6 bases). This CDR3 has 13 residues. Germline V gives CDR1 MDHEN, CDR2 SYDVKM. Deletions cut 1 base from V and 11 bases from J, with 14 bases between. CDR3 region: CASSLSRGNEQYF. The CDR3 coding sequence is TGTGCCAGCAGTTTATCAAGGGGGAATGAGCAGTACTTC.

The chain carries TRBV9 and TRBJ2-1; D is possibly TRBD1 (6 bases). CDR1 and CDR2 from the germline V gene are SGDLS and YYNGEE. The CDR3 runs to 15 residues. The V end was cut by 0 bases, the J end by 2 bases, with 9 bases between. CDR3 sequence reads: CASSVGQEAYNEQFF. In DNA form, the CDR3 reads TGTGCCAGCAGCGTAGGACAGGAAGCCTACAATGAGCAGTTCTTC.

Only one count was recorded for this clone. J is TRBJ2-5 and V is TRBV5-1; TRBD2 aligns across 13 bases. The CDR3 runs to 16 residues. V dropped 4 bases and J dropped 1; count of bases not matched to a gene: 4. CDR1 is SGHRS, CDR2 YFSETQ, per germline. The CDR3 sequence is CASSLGLAGAQETQYF. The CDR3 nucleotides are TGCGCCAGCAGCCTAGGACTAGCGGGGGCCCAAGAGACCCAGTACTTC.

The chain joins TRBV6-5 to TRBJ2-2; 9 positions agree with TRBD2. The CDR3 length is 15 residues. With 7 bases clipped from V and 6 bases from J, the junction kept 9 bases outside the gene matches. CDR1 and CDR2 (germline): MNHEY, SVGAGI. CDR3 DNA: TGTGCCAGCACTAAAGAGCGGGGGGTCTCCGGGGAGCTGTTTTTT. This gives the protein CASTKERGVSGELFF.

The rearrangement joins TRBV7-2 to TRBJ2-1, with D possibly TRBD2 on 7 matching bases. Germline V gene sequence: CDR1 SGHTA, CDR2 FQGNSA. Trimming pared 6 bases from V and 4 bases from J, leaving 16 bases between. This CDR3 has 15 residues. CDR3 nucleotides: TGTGCCAGCAGTAGGGGGGGGGCGGGATACAATGAGCAGTTCTTC. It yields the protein CASSRGGAGYNEQFF.

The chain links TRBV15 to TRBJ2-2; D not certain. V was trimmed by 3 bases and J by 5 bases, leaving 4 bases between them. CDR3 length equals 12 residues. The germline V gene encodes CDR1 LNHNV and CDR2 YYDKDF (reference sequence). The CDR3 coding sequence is TGTGCCACCAGCAGTAGAACCGGGGAGCTGTTTTTT. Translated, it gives CATSSRTGELFF.